The 16 T cell receptor beta chains given below trace back to one sample, sequenced in a study of Graves' ophthalmopathy and Graves' hyperthyroidism. RNA transcripts were the template, and TCR beta CDR3 regions were amplified from them. The first-round RT-PCR employed HTBI primers together with the Qiagen OneStep RT-PCR kit. A multiplex PCR was then performed as the second round. TCRdb recomputed calls from the multiplex PCR reads with MiXCR, one row per CDR3 protein. The profile shows about 170,000 distinct CDR3 sequences, roughly 37% of them singletons. The sample consisted of peripheral blood. Receptors originate from a woman aged 40 to 55 with Graves' ophthalmopathy.

This clonotype was counted at least ten times. The CDR3 region has the DNA TGTGCCAGCAGCTTAACGCCGGCAGACGGCAGCTACACCTTC. Translated, it gives CASSLTPADGSYTF. The rearrangement links TRBV7-3 to TRBJ1-2; D call uncertain. Trimming pared 0 bases from V and 9 bases from J, leaving 14 bases between. Germline lookup yields CDR1 SGHTA and CDR2 FQGTGA. The CDR3 has 14 residues. Full variable domain (remainder filled in from reference TRBV7-3 and TRBJ1-2): GAGVSQTPSNKVTEKGKYVELRCDPISGHTALYWYRQSLGQGPEFLIYFQGTGAADDSGLPNDRFFAVRPEGSVSTLKIQRTERGDSAVYLCASSLTPADGSYTFGSGTRLTVV.

The chain employs TRBV6-2 or TRBV6-3 and TRBJ1-1; TRBD1 might be the D (5 bases). This CDR3 is built from 16 residues. Germline loops: CDR1 MNHEY, CDR2 SVGEGT. V was clipped by 6 bases and J by 0 bases, with 17 bases between them. The CDR3 region is CASSPVAGHLNTEAFF. The CDR3 bases are TGTGCCAGCAGCCCCGTTGCCGGACACCTGAACACTGAAGCTTTCTTT.

In this sample, this clonotype turned up a few times. The rearrangement uses TRBV12-3 or TRBV12-4 and TRBJ2-6, with no clear D. This CDR3 has 16 amino acids. V gave up 1 base and J gave up 0 bases, with 7 bases separating them. The CDR3 loop is CASSLDRFSGANVLTF. CDR3 DNA: TGTGCCAGCAGTTTAGACCGATTCTCTGGGGCCAACGTCCTGACTTTC.

The CDR3 loop is CASSSTGGFYQETQYF. CDR3 bases: TGTGCCAGCAGTTCCACGGGTGGTTTTTACCAAGAGACCCAGTACTTC. This chain connects TRBV28 to TRBJ2-5; D ambiguous. The germline V gene encodes CDR1 MDHEN and CDR2 SYDVKM. Trimming took 4 bases from V and 0 from J, leaving 15 bases between them. The CDR3 has 16 residues.

In its sample, this clonotype was seen many times. CDR3 coding DNA: TGTGCCAGCAGTTTAACCCAGAATCAGCCCCAGCATTTT. It encodes CASSLTQNQPQHF. The genes are TRBV12-3 or TRBV12-4 and TRBJ1-5, with D unresolved. The CDR3 totals 13 residues. V was trimmed by 2 bases and J by 4 bases, leaving 6 bases between them.

Ten or more counts support this clonotype. The chain is built from TRBV12-3 or TRBV12-4 and TRBJ1-6; 7 nucleotides line up with TRBD1. The junction had 10 bases not matched to a gene; V was cut back by 8 bases and J by 9 bases. The CDR3 sequence is 14 residues long. Written as DNA, the CDR3 is TGTGCCAGCGCAGGGGGTCCTGAGGGTTCACCCCTCCACTTT. Protein product: CASAGGPEGSPLHF.

This chain joins TRBV6-1 and TRBJ1-5; D is possibly TRBD1 (5 bases). CDR3 length: 15 amino acids. Germline V CDR1 and CDR2: MNHNS, SASEGT. The V gene lost 4 bases and the J gene lost 0 bases, with 10 bases spanning the gap. In nucleotides, the CDR3 is TGTGCCAGCAGTGCAGGACAACTTAGCAATCAGCCCCAGCATTTT. Translated: CASSAGQLSNQPQHF.

This clonotype was observed at least ten times. The V call is TRBV18, the J call TRBJ1-1, with 8 bases fitting TRBD1. J gave up 5 bases and V 3 bases, and 8 bases lay outside the gene matches. CDR1 and CDR2 from the germline V gene are KGHSH and LQKENI. The CDR3 length is 15 residues. CDR3 loop: CASSPGRGLYTEAFF. Written as DNA, the CDR3 is TGTGCCAGCTCACCTGGCAGGGGGCTGTATACTGAAGCTTTCTTT.

This clonotype was detected ten times or more. The chain employs TRBV20-1 and TRBJ1-2; D uncertain. Trimming pared 1 base from V and 4 bases from J, leaving 13 bases between. In germline, CDR1 is DFQATT, CDR2 SNEGSKA (reference sequence). There are 14 residues in the CDR3. CDR3 sequence (DNA): TGCAGTGCTAGAGCCTCGGAAAGGATCTATGGCTACACCTTC. Amino acids: CSARASERIYGYTF.

This clonotype was seen ten or more times. This chain joins TRBV5-1 and TRBJ2-5; 12 bases match TRBD2. V shed 5 bases, J shed 1 base, and the junction held 3 bases outside the gene matches. The germline CDR1 and CDR2 sequences are SGHRS and YFSETQ. The CDR3 loop spans 15 amino acids. DNA for the CDR3: TGCGCCAGCAGAGGGACTAGCGGGCCCCAAGAGACCCAGTACTTC. Translation gives CASRGTSGPQETQYF.

This clonotype was observed many times. This chain joins TRBV4-2 and TRBJ1-2; TRBD1 matches 7 bases. V was pared by 4 bases and J by 2 bases, with 10 bases of the junction left unmatched. CDR1 is LGHNA and CDR2 is YNFKEQ in the germline V gene. This CDR3 has 16 amino acids. CDR3 DNA sequence: TGTGCCAGCAGCCGAAATACCGGGACAGCGAACTATGGCTACACCTTC. Amino acid sequence: CASSRNTGTANYGYTF.

The table lists this clonotype with many counts. The V gene is TRBV2, the J gene TRBJ2-7; 7 bases map to TRBD1. CDR3 length: 12 amino acids. Trimming cost V 5 bases and J 5 bases; bases outside gene matches: 3. Germline assignment: CDR1 SNHLY and CDR2 FYNNEI. The CDR3 loop is CASSFTGDEQYF. Written as DNA, the CDR3 is TGTGCCAGCAGTTTCACAGGGGACGAGCAGTACTTC.

This clonotype was seen a few times. V gene TRBV11-2 combines with J gene TRBJ2-5; D remains ambiguous. Trimming took off 0 bases at V and 1 base at J, with 6 bases between the two ends. Germline assignment: CDR1 SGHAT and CDR2 FQNNGV. This CDR3 has 14 amino acids. The CDR3: CASSLDGVQETQYF. DNA for the CDR3: TGTGCCAGCAGCTTAGATGGTGTCCAAGAGACCCAGTACTTC.

The genes are TRBV12-3 or TRBV12-4 and TRBJ2-5, with TRBD2 matching 8 bases. This CDR3 has 15 amino acids. V dropped 6 bases and J dropped 5; count of bases not matched to a gene: 11. DNA of the CDR3: TGTGCCAGCAGCGAGCGGGAGTCACAGGCGGAGACCCAGTACTTC. Translation: CASSERESQAETQYF.

The genes are TRBV6-1 and TRBJ2-7, with TRBD1 identical over 7 bases. The length of the CDR3 is 14 residues. The J segment lost 1 base and the V segment lost 6 bases, leaving 6 bases of the junction unmatched. The germline V gene has CDR1 MNHNS and CDR2 SASEGT. The CDR3 reads CASRKGTVSYEQYF. The CDR3 DNA reads TGTGCCAGCAGGAAAGGGACAGTTTCCTACGAGCAGTACTTC.

The CDR3 spells CAWSQTSGGGKTQYF. In DNA form, the CDR3 reads TGTGCCTGGAGTCAGACTAGCGGAGGCGGGAAGACCCAGTACTTC. The V call is TRBV30, the J call TRBJ2-5; 9 bases line up with TRBD2. There are 15 residues in the CDR3. The germline V gene has CDR1 GTSNPN and CDR2 SVGIG (reference sequence). V shed 2 bases and J 6 bases; nucleotides not matched to a gene: 10.